The 21 T cell receptor beta chains reported below all come from one sample, sequenced in a study of blood T cell repertoires in COVID-19. The protocol was immunoSEQ multiplex PCR, while the TCRdb copy is restricted to in-frame clones and leaves out a portion. Among about 80,000 clones, about nine tenths were seen once, and the ten largest hold about 7%. The material sequenced was peripheral blood. Every receptor here comes from an elderly woman with acute or convalescent COVID-19.

The V and J genes are TRBV18 and TRBJ1-1, with a tentative D call TRBD1 (5 bases). This CDR3 is built from 13 residues. V was trimmed by 3 bases and J by 1 base, leaving 6 bases between them. Looked up from germline, CDR1 is KGHSH and CDR2 is LQKENI. CDR3 sequence reads: CASSPQGNTEAFF. CDR3 nucleotide sequence: TGTGCCAGCTCACCTCAGGGGAACACTGAAGCTTTCTTT.

The rearrangement joins TRBV7-3 to TRBJ2-5; 12 bases fit TRBD1. From germline, CDR1 is SGHTA and CDR2 FQGTGA. Trimming cost V 4 bases and J 5 bases; bases outside gene matches: 2. CDR3 length equals 14 residues. The CDR3 sequence is CASSSGQGAETQYF. The CDR3 coding sequence is TGTGCCAGCAGCTCGGGACAGGGGGCCGAGACCCAGTACTTC.

The chain uses TRBV11-2 and TRBJ1-2; 7 bases map to TRBD1. This CDR3 is 15 amino acids long. The J segment lost 6 bases and the V segment lost 5 bases, leaving 12 bases of the junction unmatched. Germline values: CDR1 SGHAT, CDR2 FQNNGV. The CDR3 here is CASSDQTGRPHGYTF. The CDR3 DNA sequence: TGTGCCAGCAGCGACCAGACAGGGCGACCCCATGGCTACACCTTC. The full variable domain, its missing parts supplied by reference TRBV11-2 and TRBJ1-2, is EAGVAQSPRYKIIEKRQSVAFWCNPISGHATLYWYQQILGQGPKLLIQFQNNGVVDDSQLPKDRFSAERLKGVDSTLKIQPAKLEDSAVYLCASSDQTGRPHGYTFGSGTRLTVV.

The chain is built from TRBV14 and TRBJ2-3; TRBD2 aligns across 7 bases. The CDR3 contains 16 residues. V was pared by 2 bases and J by 2 bases, with 7 bases of the junction left unmatched. Germline CDR1 reads SGHDN; CDR2 reads FVKESK. The CDR3 DNA reads as TGTGCCAGCAGCCAACGTGGGACTACCGCCACAGATACGCAGTATTTT. It is translated as CASSQRGTTATDTQYF.

CDR3 amino acids: CASSRLLTRFEAFF. The DNA of the CDR3 is TGTGCCAGCAGTCGACTGTTGACCAGATTTGAAGCTTTCTTT. The V gene is TRBV6-5, the J gene TRBJ1-1; D is undetermined. V was shortened by 5 bases and J by 7 bases, with 17 bases between the two germline ends. Germline V gives CDR1 MNHEY, CDR2 SVGAGI. The CDR3 has 14 amino acids.

The chain is built from TRBV5-1 and TRBJ2-7, with 16 nucleotides matching TRBD2. Germline V gene sequence: CDR1 SGHRS, CDR2 YFSETQ. The CDR3 length is 16 residues. With 5 bases clipped from V and 4 bases from J, the junction kept 6 bases outside the gene matches. The CDR3 sequence: CASRVGLAGGPYEQYF. The CDR3 bases are TGCGCCAGCAGAGTGGGACTAGCGGGAGGGCCATACGAGCAGTACTTC.

The chain recombines TRBV10-2 with TRBJ1-1; possible D gene TRBD1, 6 bases. Per the germline V gene, CDR1 is WSHSY and CDR2 is SAAADI. Between the trimmed V and J ends, which lost 8 bases and 0 bases, there was a span of 10 bases. CDR3 size: 13 residues. In DNA form, the CDR3 reads TGCGCCAGCCTACAGGGATTGAACACTGAAGCTTTCTTT. Translated, it gives CASLQGLNTEAFF.

This clone was counted a single time. The chain has TRBV6-5 and TRBJ2-1, with a weak D call TRBD1 (5 bases). This CDR3 region has 16 residues. Germline V lookup: CDR1 MNHEY, CDR2 SVGAGI. V gave up 2 bases and J gave up 4 bases, with 15 bases separating them. CDR3 bases: TGTGCCAGCAGTTACCTCAGTGGGGCGAGGTACAATGAGCAGTTCTTC. Translating it yields CASSYLSGARYNEQFF.

The chain carries TRBV6-6 and TRBJ2-1; 10 nucleotides align to TRBD1. Looked up from germline, CDR1 is MNHNY and CDR2 is SVGAGI (reference sequence). The CDR3 totals 15 residues. Trimming cost V 5 bases and J 5 bases; bases outside gene matches: 6. CDR3 loop: CASSETGGGNNEQFF. As DNA, the CDR3 is TGTGCCAGCAGTGAGACAGGGGGCGGGAACAATGAGCAGTTCTTC.

The chain joins TRBV10-3 to TRBJ2-6, with D uncertain. The germline V gene encodes CDR1 ENHRY and CDR2 SYGVKD. Trimming cost V 5 bases and J 3 bases, with 8 bases left between them. This CDR3 has 14 amino acids. In DNA, the CDR3 is TGTGCCATCAGTCTGCTAGATGGGGCCAACGTCCTGACTTTC. This encodes CAISLLDGANVLTF.

CDR3 residues: CASSFSSGGGDTQYF. The DNA of the CDR3 is TGTGCCAGCAGCTTTTCTAGCGGGGGGGGTGATACGCAGTATTTT. J is TRBJ2-3 and V is TRBV5-4; 12 bases are a match to TRBD2. The CDR3 extends over 15 amino acids. Looked up from germline, CDR1 is SGHNT and CDR2 is YYREEE (reference sequence). V lost 2 bases to trimming and J lost 6 bases; unmatched junction nucleotides: 4.

The chain has TRBV20-1 and TRBJ1-2, with D uncertain. CDR1 and CDR2 (germline): DFQATT, SNEGSKA (reference sequence). The CDR3 totals 14 residues. The V and J ends lost 3 bases and 5 bases respectively, with 16 bases between them. The CDR3 sequence: CSASRVELAYGYTF. CDR3 DNA sequence: TGCAGTGCTAGTAGAGTGGAGCTTGCTTATGGCTACACCTTC.

V gene TRBV10-3 combines with J gene TRBJ2-2, with TRBD2 identical over 7 bases. Losses at the gene ends were 0 bases for V and 4 bases for J; bases not matched to a gene: 2. This CDR3 comprises 15 residues. Germline CDR1 ENHRY, CDR2 SYGVKD. The CDR3 loop is CAISESGGSTGELFF. For the CDR3, the DNA is TGTGCCATCAGTGAGTCGGGAGGGAGCACCGGGGAGCTGTTTTTT.

This clone showed up just once. V gene TRBV18 combines with J gene TRBJ1-5, with D unresolved. The CDR3 totals 12 residues. Germline V lookup: CDR1 KGHSH, CDR2 LQKENI. Trimming left V 5 bases short and J 4 bases short, with 6 bases between. CDR3 region: CASSGRNQPQHF. The CDR3 DNA reads as TGTGCCAGCTCAGGCAGGAATCAGCCCCAGCATTTT.

This chain connects TRBV5-4 to TRBJ2-2; 9 positions agree with TRBD2. The CDR3 sequence is 17 residues long. The germline CDR1 and CDR2 sequences are SGHNT and YYREEE (reference sequence). Trimming took 4 bases from V and 1 from J; bases not matched to a gene: 8. CDR3 in DNA: TGTGCCAGCAGCGGGATTCTAGCGGGGCAGAACACCGGGGAGCTGTTTTTT. Translating it yields CASSGILAGQNTGELFF.

The gene calls are TRBV19 and TRBJ2-7; 8 bases are a match to TRBD2. CDR1 is LNHDA and CDR2 is SQIVND in the germline V gene (reference sequence). This CDR3 has 15 amino acids. The V and J ends lost 4 bases and 3 bases, in that order; junction bases with no gene match: 8. Here the CDR3 reads CASSTSGGGFYEQYF. For the CDR3, the DNA is TGTGCCAGTAGTACGAGCGGGGGAGGTTTCTACGAGCAGTACTTC.

This rearrangement joins TRBV4-1 to TRBJ1-2; a possible D gene is TRBD1 (6 bases). This CDR3 has 14 amino acids. V lost 1 base to trimming and J lost 4 bases, with 10 bases between them. CDR1 and CDR2 (germline): MGHRA, YSYEKL. CDR3 amino acids: CASSQAGDGYGYTF. The CDR3 DNA reads TGCGCCAGCAGCCAAGCAGGGGATGGCTATGGCTACACCTTC.

V gene TRBV6-2 or TRBV6-3 combines with J gene TRBJ1-1, with a weak D call TRBD1 (6 bases). Per the germline V gene, CDR1 is MNHEY and CDR2 is SVGEGT. V was shortened by 5 bases and J by 7 bases, with 11 bases between the two germline ends. The CDR3 covers 12 residues. The CDR3, as DNA: TGTGCCAGCAGTCCCGACAGGCGTGAAGCTTTCTTT. Residues: CASSPDRREAFF.

This chain uses TRBV6-5 with TRBJ1-1; 8 nucleotides align to TRBD1. Germline V gene sequence: CDR1 MNHEY, CDR2 SVGAGI. Trimming at V came to 6 bases and at J to 6 bases, leaving 9 bases not matched to a gene. This CDR3 is 14 amino acids long. CDR3 residues: CASSTGGESAEAFF. Written as DNA, the CDR3 is TGTGCCAGCAGCACAGGGGGGGAGAGTGCTGAAGCTTTCTTT.

The chain couples TRBV28 to TRBJ2-7; TRBD2 matches 11 bases. V was clipped by 6 bases and J by 5 bases; unmatched bases: 6. CDR3 length: 14 residues. Germline loops: CDR1 MDHEN, CDR2 SYDVKM. The CDR3 DNA is TGTGCCAGCAGCCCACTAGCGGGAGAGGACGAGCAGTACTTC. Translating gives CASSPLAGEDEQYF.

CDR3 in amino acids: CASSWDRASGNTIYF. CDR3 coding DNA: TGTGCCAGCAGCTGGGACAGGGCCTCTGGAAACACCATATATTTT. The chain uses TRBV5-6 and TRBJ1-3; 9 nucleotides align to TRBD1. CDR1 is SGHDT and CDR2 is YYEEEE in the germline V gene. J was trimmed by 0 bases and V by 3 bases; bases with no gene match: 1. The CDR3 contains 15 residues.